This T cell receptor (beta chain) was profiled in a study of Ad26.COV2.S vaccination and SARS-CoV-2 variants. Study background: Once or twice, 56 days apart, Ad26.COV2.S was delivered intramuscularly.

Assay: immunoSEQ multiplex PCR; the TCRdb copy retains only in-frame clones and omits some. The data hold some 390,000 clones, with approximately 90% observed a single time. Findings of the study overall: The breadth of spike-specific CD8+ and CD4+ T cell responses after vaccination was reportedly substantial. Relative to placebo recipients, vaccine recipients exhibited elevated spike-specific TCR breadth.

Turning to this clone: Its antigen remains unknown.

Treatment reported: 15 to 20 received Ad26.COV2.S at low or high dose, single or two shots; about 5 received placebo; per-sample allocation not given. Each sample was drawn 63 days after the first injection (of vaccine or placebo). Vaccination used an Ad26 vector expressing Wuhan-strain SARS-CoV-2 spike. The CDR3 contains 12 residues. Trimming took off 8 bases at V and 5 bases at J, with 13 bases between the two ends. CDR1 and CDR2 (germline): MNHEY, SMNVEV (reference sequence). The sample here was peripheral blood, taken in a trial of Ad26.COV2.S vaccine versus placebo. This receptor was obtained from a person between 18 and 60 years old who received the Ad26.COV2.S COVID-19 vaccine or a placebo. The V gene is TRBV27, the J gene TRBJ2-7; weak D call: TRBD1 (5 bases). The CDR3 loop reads CASGQGYHEQYF. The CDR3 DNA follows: TGTGCCAGCGGGCAGGGATACCACGAGCAGTACTTC.